The T cell receptor (beta chain) under discussion was sequenced for a study of T cells in Graves' hyperthyroidism and ophthalmopathy. Overall study findings and caveats: Patients with ophthalmopathy were separated from those with stable hyperthyroidism by a 13 V-J model.

Patients showing uncontrolled infection, other autoimmune disease, pregnancy or lactation were ineligible. Diagnoses were made from clinical symptoms, serum measures (thyroxine and TRAb), thyroid ultrasound and orbital computed tomography. The PBMCs had their origin in around 9.1 ml of fresh peripheral blood. V gave up 2 bases and J gave up 7 bases, with 12 bases separating them. The CDR3 sequence is 13 residues long. CDR1 is WNHNN and CDR2 is SYGVQD in the germline V gene (reference sequence). As for this clonotype: Its cognate antigen is unknown.

Amplified TCR beta CDR3 regions derived from RNA transcripts. Carried out on the TCR CDR3, a first-round RT-PCR used the HTBI primer set. TCRdb recomputed calls from the multiplex PCR reads with MiXCR, one row per CDR3 protein. The sample shows around 520,000 distinct CDR3 sequences, about 14% of them seen only once. The TCR was taken from a woman aged 35 to 49 with Graves' hyperthyroidism. Sequences were obtained from blood. The chain employs TRBV10-1 and TRBJ2-7; D gene unclear. DNA of the CDR3: TGCGCCAGCAGTGAGCCAGACAACCGGGAGCAGTACTTC. It specifies CASSEPDNREQYF.